This T cell receptor beta chain emerged from a study of beta chain features in type 1 diabetes. The CDR3 loop spans 15 amino acids. V gave up 10 bases and J gave up 3 bases; unmatched junction bases: 12. From germline, CDR1 is LNHDA and CDR2 SQIVND (reference sequence). Sorting gave populations that all exceeded 98% purity. Reverse transcription of all isolated RNA meant that expressed TCRB transcripts were sequenced. Assay used: immunoSEQ multiplex PCR; TCRdb lists only in-frame clones, some missing. The repertoire includes almost 350,000 clones, roughly 8% of them detected once, and less than 0.5% sits in the top ten. Study outcomes and limitations: The influence of HLA type on TCRB rearrangement stayed undetermined.

This clone turned up a few times. Its matching antigen is unknown. The rearrangement uses TRBV19 and TRBJ2-3; 8 bases map to TRBD1. The source material was central memory CD4+ T cells from blood. This TCR was sampled from a woman between 18 and 29 years old in good health. CDR3 sequence (DNA): TGTGCCACCCGTAACAGGGGGAGAGGAACAGATACGCAGTATTTT. Translating it yields CATRNRGRGTDTQYF.